The sequence of this T cell receptor beta chain was determined in a study of vaccination and CD4 T cells after COVID-19. Study context: The authors used overlapping spike peptides from SARS-CoV-2, HCoV-NL63, HCoV-OC43 and HCoV-229E to stimulate cells. Whole-study findings and limits: In convalescent patients, a median about 90% of reactive clones appeared only post-vaccination.

Concerning this clonotype itself: What it recognizes is unknown.

Specified time point: late sampling 161 to 241 days after vaccination in a few convalescent patients. Sample treatment: approximately nine-day PBMC culture with coronavirus spike peptide pools or control peptides (ViraFEST assay). The CDR3 is 12 amino acids. The V gene end was trimmed by 6 bases and the J gene end by 7 bases; junction bases not matched to a gene: 8. Germline V gene lookup returns CDR1 DFQATT and CDR2 SNEGSKA (reference sequence). The Oncomine TCR Beta short-read assay sequenced DNA from cultured CD4+ T cells. DNA came from CD4+ T cells after culture. TCRdb independently ran MiXCR on the PCR reads; one entry per CDR3 protein. The sample lists 23,000 or so distinct CDR3 sequences; 43% were seen once.

The material was CD4+ T cells from blood, cultured in vitro, obtained about 7 months after SARS-CoV-2 vaccination. This chain uses TRBV20-1 with TRBJ1-1, with TRBD1 matching over 7 bases. The source of this sequence is a human donor who had recovered from COVID-19. DNA of the CDR3: TGCAGTGCCGCTGAAAGGGGGCATGAAGCTTTCTTT. Encoded protein: CSAAERGHEAFF.